This T cell receptor beta chain was obtained from a study of identical twins. Germline lookup yields CDR1 SGHRS and CDR2 YFSETQ. The V end was cut by 0 bases, the J end by 0 bases, with 6 bases between. This CDR3 is built from 14 residues. MiXCR, applied by TCRdb to the 5' RACE reads, yields one record per CDR3 protein. The sample has roughly 630,000 distinct CDR3 sequences, about 7% seen once. This clonotype was counted many times. This sample also appeared in a second study, on yellow fever vaccine responses in identical twins.

The V and J genes are TRBV5-1 and TRBJ1-2, with no clear D. The sequence was collected from a woman under 30 in good health. Sequenced input: PBMCs. CDR3 in amino acids: CASSLEGTNYGYTF. The CDR3 nucleotides are TGCGCCAGCAGCTTGGAAGGCACTAACTATGGCTACACCTTC.